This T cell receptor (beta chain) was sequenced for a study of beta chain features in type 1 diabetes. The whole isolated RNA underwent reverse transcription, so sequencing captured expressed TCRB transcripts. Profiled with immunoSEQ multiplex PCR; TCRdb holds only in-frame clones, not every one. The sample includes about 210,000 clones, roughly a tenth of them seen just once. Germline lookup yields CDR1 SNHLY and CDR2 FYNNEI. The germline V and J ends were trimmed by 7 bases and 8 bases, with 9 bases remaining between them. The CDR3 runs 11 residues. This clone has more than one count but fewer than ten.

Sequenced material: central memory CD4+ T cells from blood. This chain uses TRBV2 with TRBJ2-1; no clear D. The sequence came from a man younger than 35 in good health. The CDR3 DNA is TGTGCCAGCACAGAGGTCGATGAGCAGTTCTTC. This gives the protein CASTEVDEQFF. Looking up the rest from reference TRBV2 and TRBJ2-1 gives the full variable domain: EPEVTQTPSHQVTQMGQEVILRCVPISNHLYFYWYRQILGQKVEFLVSFYNNEISEKSEIFDDQFSVERPDGSNFTLKIRSTKLEDSAMYFCASTEVDEQFFGPGTRLTVL.